This T cell receptor beta chain is from a study of regulatory T cells. General study points: Patient repertoires had restricted TRB V-J pairs and skewed V and J usage, most in Tregs.

This CDR3 has 14 residues. Germline CDR1 reads LNHDA; CDR2 reads SQIVND (reference sequence). Trimming removed 5 bases from V and 0 bases from J, with 7 bases in between. The primer mix had 52 TRBV and 13 TRBJ primers. TCRdb keeps only in-frame clones here, not all; method: immunoSEQ multiplex PCR. This table has about 15,000 clones, about 92% appearing once. This clone was seen a single time. The antigen is unknown. Sample: CD8+ T cells sorted from blood. This receptor was taken from a person aged 18 to 35 with CD3G deficiency. The chain combines TRBV19 with TRBJ2-2; tentative D call: TRBD1 (5 bases). The CDR3 DNA reads TGTGCCAGTAGTTTACAGGCGAACACCGGGGAGCTGTTTTTT. As protein: CASSLQANTGELFF. Full variable domain (missing parts from reference TRBV19 and TRBJ2-2): DGGITQSPKYLFRKEGQNVTLSCEQNLNHDAMYWYRQDPGQGLRLIYYSQIVNDFQKGDIAEGYSVSREKKESFPLTVTSAQKNPTAFYLCASSLQANTGELFFGEGSRLTVL.